The subject of this entry is one T cell receptor (beta chain). What it recognizes is unknown. The record originates from a study of Ad26.COV2.S vaccination and SARS-CoV-2 variants. Study background: The study gave Ad26.COV2.S intramuscularly, once or twice 56 days apart.

This CDR3 is built from 12 residues. V was clipped by 2 bases and J by 4 bases, with 3 bases between them. The germline V gene has CDR1 MDHEN and CDR2 SYDVKM. Treatment here: some 19 received Ad26.COV2.S at low or high dose, single or two shots; 5 received placebo; per-sample allocation not given. Specimens were obtained on day 63 following the first vaccine or placebo injection. Boston provided a donor who was an adult aged 18-55 years. Profiling relied on immunoSEQ multiplex PCR, and the TCRdb table lists in-frame clones only, not all of them. The repertoire has more than 300,000 clones, around four fifths of them found once; the top ten carry 2.1%. Study results and limitations: Non-spike TCR breadth was similar in vaccine and placebo recipients.

This TCR derives from a person between 18 and 65 years old who received the Ad26.COV2.S COVID-19 vaccine or a placebo. The sample in question was peripheral blood, obtained in a trial of Ad26.COV2.S vaccine versus placebo. V gene TRBV28 combines with J gene TRBJ1-3, with no clear D. CDR3 in DNA: TGTGCCAGCAGTTTAGGGGGAAACACCATATATTTT. As protein: CASSLGGNTIYF.